This T cell receptor beta chain was found in a study of Graves' ophthalmopathy and Graves' hyperthyroidism. Overall study results and limits: Ophthalmopathy could be told apart from stable hyperthyroidism by a 13-signature model (approximately 90% sensitivity, approximately 81% specificity).

TCR beta CDR3 regions were amplified from RNA transcripts. Second-round multiplex PCR came after first-round RT-PCR with HTBI primers. TCRdb recomputed calls from the multiplex PCR reads with MiXCR, one row per CDR3 protein. The sample holds just over 400,000 distinct CDR3 sequences; 21% are singletons and the top ten take 2.5% to 3.5%. The sample holds many counts of this clonotype. What it recognizes is unknown. The CDR3 loop spans 12 amino acids. Germline loops: CDR1 SEHNR, CDR2 FQNEAQ (reference sequence). Trimming pared 5 bases from V and 7 bases from J, leaving 11 bases between. Hyperthyroidism patients, aged 18 to 65, were newly diagnosed, under 2 months' duration. Other autoimmune diseases, uncontrolled infections, pregnancy or lactation led to the exclusion of patients.

The chain is built from TRBV7-9 and TRBJ1-1; no clear D gene. Sequenced sample: peripheral blood. This sequence was found in a woman younger than 35 with stable Graves' hyperthyroidism. CDR3 DNA: TGTGCCAGCAGCAGAGGAGCAGGTGAAGCTTTCTTT. The encoded protein is CASSRGAGEAFF.